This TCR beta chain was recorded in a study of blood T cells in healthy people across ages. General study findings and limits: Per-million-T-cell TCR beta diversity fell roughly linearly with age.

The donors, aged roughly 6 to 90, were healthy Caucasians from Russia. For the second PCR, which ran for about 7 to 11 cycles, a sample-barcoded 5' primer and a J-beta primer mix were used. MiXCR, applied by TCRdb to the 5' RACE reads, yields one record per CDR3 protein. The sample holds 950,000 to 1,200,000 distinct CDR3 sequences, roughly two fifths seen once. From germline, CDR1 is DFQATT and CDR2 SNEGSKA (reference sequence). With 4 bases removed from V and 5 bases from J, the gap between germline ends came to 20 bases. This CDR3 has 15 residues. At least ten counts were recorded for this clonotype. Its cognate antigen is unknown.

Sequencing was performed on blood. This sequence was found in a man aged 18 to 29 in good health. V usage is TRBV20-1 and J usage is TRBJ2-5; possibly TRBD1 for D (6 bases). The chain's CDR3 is CSAIFPLTGLETQYF. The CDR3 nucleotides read TGCAGTGCTATATTTCCACTCACAGGGTTGGAGACCCAGTACTTC.